Shown below are 14 T cell receptor beta chains from a single sample sequenced in a study of blood T cell repertoires in COVID-19. Only in-frame clones appear in the TCRdb table, and some are missing; sequencing was by immunoSEQ multiplex PCR. This sample has over 50,000 clones; approximately 80% occur once, and the top ten carry 14% to 15%. The source material was peripheral blood. The receptor source for this set is a human donor with active or convalescent COVID-19. The donor label of this sample is uncertain.

V and J are TRBV12-3 or TRBV12-4 and TRBJ2-5; the match to TRBD2 covers 7 bases. This CDR3 has 13 amino acids. The V and J ends lost 6 bases and 5 bases, in that order; junction bases with no gene match: 6. CDR3 DNA sequence: TGTGCCAGCAGCAAGGCGGGAGCGGAGACCCAGTACTTC. This translates into CASSKAGAETQYF.

This clone was found once. The chain combines TRBV5-3 with TRBJ2-2; the match to TRBD2 covers 12 bases. TRBV5-3 is placed among ORFs of uncertain function. The CDR3 has 17 amino acids. V was clipped by 2 bases and J by 6 bases; unmatched bases: 8. The CDR3 sequence: CARSFSLAGGLPGELFF. CDR3 nucleotide sequence: TGTGCCAGAAGCTTTAGTCTAGCGGGAGGGCTTCCCGGGGAGCTGTTTTTT.

This chain connects TRBV6-5 to TRBJ1-5; D unresolved. V lost 0 bases, J lost 1 base, and 7 bases lay in between. CDR3 length: 15 residues. Germline-derived CDR1 and CDR2 are MNHEY and SVGAGI. The CDR3 coding sequence is TGTGCCAGCAGTTACTCGGCGGGGAGCAATCAGCCCCAGCATTTT. This codes for CASSYSAGSNQPQHF.

This clone appeared once. V is TRBV30 and J is TRBJ2-3; perhaps TRBD1 as D (5 bases). In germline, CDR1 is GTSNPN, CDR2 SVGIG (reference sequence). V shed 1 base and J shed 5 bases, with 13 bases lying between them. CDR3 size: 14 residues. This chain's CDR3 is CAWSGGSWGDTQYF. Here the CDR3 DNA reads TGTGCCTGGAGTGGGGGCAGTTGGGGAGATACGCAGTATTTT.

The chain carries TRBV7-8 and TRBJ2-7; 11 positions match TRBD2. Losses at the gene ends were 3 bases for V and 2 bases for J; bases not matched to a gene: 3. Germline V CDR1 and CDR2: SGHVS, FQNEAQ. This CDR3 region has 15 residues. CDR3 sequence reads: CASSFTSGRAYEQYF. In DNA form, the CDR3 reads TGTGCCAGCAGCTTCACTAGCGGGAGAGCCTACGAGCAGTACTTC.

The rearrangement links TRBV19 to TRBJ1-5, with D unclear. Germline-derived CDR1 and CDR2 are LNHDA and SQIVND (reference sequence). V lost 5 bases to trimming and J lost 0 bases, with 20 bases between them. The CDR3 contains 18 residues. The CDR3 DNA reads as TGTGCCAGTAGTTCCACCGGCGGGAGATCCTATAGCAATCAGCCCCAGCATTTT. Amino acid sequence: CASSSTGGRSYSNQPQHF.

V usage is TRBV30 and J usage is TRBJ2-2, with TRBD2 matching 10 bases. Trimming at V came to 0 bases and at J to 5 bases, leaving 3 bases not matched to a gene. CDR3 length: 15 residues. The germline V gene encodes CDR1 GTSNPN and CDR2 SVGIG (reference sequence). The CDR3 reads CAWSVGTSETGELFF. The CDR3 DNA follows: TGTGCCTGGAGTGTCGGGACTAGCGAGACCGGGGAGCTGTTTTTT.

This clone was detected only a few times. The V call is TRBV3-1 (or the pseudogene TRBV3-2), the J call TRBJ2-7; 11 bases map to TRBD2. There are 15 residues in the CDR3. After removal of 6 bases from V and 1 base from J, the junction contained 5 bases not matched to a gene. From germline, CDR1 is LGHDT and CDR2 YNNKEL (reference sequence). The chain's CDR3 is CASRGRLAGSYEQYF. The CDR3 DNA sequence: TGTGCCAGCAGAGGCAGACTAGCGGGATCCTACGAGCAGTACTTC.

This clone was recorded only once. CDR3 loop: CASSTGRQGYTEAFF. CDR3 DNA sequence: TGTGCCAGCAGCACGGGCCGACAGGGATACACTGAAGCTTTCTTT. V is TRBV11-2 and J is TRBJ1-1, with 7 bases lining up with TRBD1. This CDR3 contains 15 residues. V lost 5 bases, J lost 3 bases, and 9 bases stayed unmatched. Germline-derived CDR1 and CDR2 are SGHAT and FQNNGV. Combining the CDR3 with reference TRBV11-2 and TRBJ1-1 gives the whole variable domain EAGVAQSPRYKIIEKRQSVAFWCNPISGHATLYWYQQILGQGPKLLIQFQNNGVVDDSQLPKDRFSAERLKGVDSTLKIQPAKLEDSAVYLCASSTGRQGYTEAFFGQGTRLTVV.

The CDR3 DNA is TGTGCCAGCAGTTTTCTCGACCAAGAGACCCAGTACTTC. It translates to CASSFLDQETQYF. The chain joins TRBV12-3 or TRBV12-4 to TRBJ2-5; D not certain. V lost 3 bases and J lost 0, with 5 bases in between. CDR3 size: 13 residues.

The J gene is TRBJ1-1, the V gene TRBV5-1, with a possible D match to TRBD1 (5 bases). Germline CDR1 and CDR2: SGHRS and YFSETQ. The V end lost 1 base, the J end lost 3 bases, and 13 bases lay between the germline ends. The CDR3 loop spans 15 amino acids. The CDR3 nucleotides read TGCGCCAGCAGCTTGCCGGGGGATAGGGACACTGAAGCTTTCTTT. Translated: CASSLPGDRDTEAFF.

The genes are TRBV5-6 and TRBJ1-3, with TRBD1 matching 7 bases. Losses at the gene ends were 2 bases for V and 5 bases for J; bases not matched to a gene: 4. The CDR3 consists of 14 residues. From germline, CDR1 is SGHDT and CDR2 YYEEEE. The CDR3 region is CASSFGTERNTIYF. The CDR3 nucleotides are TGTGCCAGCAGCTTCGGGACAGAGAGAAACACCATATATTTT.

This clone was observed many times. The J gene is TRBJ2-5, the V gene TRBV11-3; D may be TRBD1 (5 bases). The CDR3 has 12 residues. V shed 6 bases and J shed 5 bases, with 10 bases lying between them. From germline, CDR1 is SGHNT and CDR2 YENEEA. The CDR3 nucleotides read TGTGCCAGCAGTCCAGGGCGGGAGACCCAGTACTTC. Its protein product is CASSPGRETQYF.

The chain links TRBV27 to TRBJ1-2; perhaps TRBD1 as D (6 bases). Trimming cost V 3 bases and J 4 bases, with 12 bases left between them. The length of the CDR3 is 14 residues. Germline assignment: CDR1 MNHEY and CDR2 SMNVEV (reference sequence). CDR3 residues: CASSLAQGSYGYTF. As DNA, the CDR3 is TGTGCCAGCAGTTTGGCACAGGGAAGCTATGGCTACACCTTC.